The T cell receptor (beta chain) under discussion was sequenced for a study of early T cells in non-severe SARS-CoV-2 infection. Trimming left V 2 bases short and J 1 base short, with 9 bases between. Germline CDR1 reads SGHRS; CDR2 reads YFSETQ. The CDR3 totals 14 residues. Only a few counts were recorded for this clonotype. TCRdb re-derived calls from the 5' RACE reads in MiXCR, one entry per CDR3 protein. This table has some 59,000 distinct CDR3 sequences, approximately 9.9% appearing once. This receptor was obtained from an adult who was a healthcare worker with PCR-confirmed SARS-CoV-2 infection or an uninfected control (not recorded which). The chain uses TRBV5-1 and TRBJ1-1, with D possibly TRBD1 on 5 matching bases. The specimen was whole blood. CDR3 residues: CASSLSGTNTEAFF. The CDR3 DNA reads TGCGCCAGCAGCTTATCGGGGACGAACACTGAAGCTTTCTTT.